The 5 T cell receptor beta chains listed next were all sequenced from one sample in a study of blood T cell repertoires in COVID-19. Libraries were prepared by immunoSEQ multiplex PCR; TCRdb keeps only in-frame clonotypes and omits some of them. The data show approximately 280,000 clones, 80% to 95% seen once. Sequencing input: peripheral blood. These receptor sequences come from a woman in her 30s with COVID-19, enrolled during active disease.

This chain joins TRBV19 and TRBJ1-2; 8 bases align to TRBD1. CDR1 LNHDA and CDR2 SQIVND come from the germline V gene (reference sequence). V shed 5 bases and J 1 base; nucleotides not matched to a gene: 12. The CDR3 covers 17 residues. Here the CDR3 DNA reads TGTGCCAGTAGTCCGGGGTTACGGGACAGGATTAACTATGGCTACACCTTC. Its translation is CASSPGLRDRINYGYTF.

This sequence joins TRBV19 and TRBJ2-7, with 7 bases fitting TRBD2. This CDR3 has 15 residues. The germline CDR1 and CDR2 sequences are LNHDA and SQIVND (reference sequence). The V and J ends lost 3 bases and 1 base, in that order; junction bases with no gene match: 6. The CDR3 is CASSIFAGESYEQYF. CDR3 sequence (DNA): TGTGCCAGTAGTATTTTCGCGGGAGAGTCCTACGAGCAGTACTTC. Combining the CDR3 with reference TRBV19 and TRBJ2-7 gives the whole variable domain DGGITQSPKYLFRKEGQNVTLSCEQNLNHDAMYWYRQDPGQGLRLIYYSQIVNDFQKGDIAEGYSVSREKKESFPLTVTSAQKNPTAFYLCASSIFAGESYEQYFGPGTRLTVT.

The chain recombines TRBV6-6 with TRBJ1-5, with 9 bases identical to TRBD1. The CDR3 consists of 14 residues. The V and J ends lost 2 bases and 5 bases, in that order; junction bases with no gene match: 1. Germline V gene data show CDR1 as MNHNY and CDR2 as SVGAGI (reference sequence). CDR3 region: CASSYGDRDQPQHF. The CDR3 bases are TGTGCCAGCAGTTACGGGGACAGGGATCAGCCCCAGCATTTT.

This sequence joins TRBV2 and TRBJ1-5, with 7 bases aligning to TRBD1. Germline V gives CDR1 SNHLY, CDR2 FYNNEI. The junction had 9 bases not matched to a gene; V was cut back by 8 bases and J by 2 bases. The CDR3 has 15 amino acids. As DNA, the CDR3 is TGTGCCAGCCGAATTCCCGACAGGGGCAATCAGCCCCAGCATTTT. The encoded protein is CASRIPDRGNQPQHF.

V gene TRBV15 combines with J gene TRBJ2-7, with 10 bases identical to TRBD1. The junction had 9 bases not matched to a gene; V was cut back by 3 bases and J by 4 bases. The CDR3 has 16 amino acids. Germline lookup yields CDR1 LNHNV and CDR2 YYDKDF (reference sequence). Written as DNA, the CDR3 is TGTGCCACCAGCAGGGCTCCGGGACAGGGGAGGTACGAGCAGTACTTC. It codes for CATSRAPGQGRYEQYF.